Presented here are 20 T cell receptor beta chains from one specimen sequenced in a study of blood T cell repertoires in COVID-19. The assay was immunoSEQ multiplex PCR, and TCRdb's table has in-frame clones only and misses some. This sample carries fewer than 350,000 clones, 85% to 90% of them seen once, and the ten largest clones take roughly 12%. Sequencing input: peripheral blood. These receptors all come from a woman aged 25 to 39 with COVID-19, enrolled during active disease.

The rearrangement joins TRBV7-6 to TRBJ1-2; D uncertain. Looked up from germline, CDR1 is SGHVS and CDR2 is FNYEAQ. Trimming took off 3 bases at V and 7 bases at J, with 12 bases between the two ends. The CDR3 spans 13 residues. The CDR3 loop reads CASSFNPIGGYTF. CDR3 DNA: TGTGCCAGCAGCTTCAATCCAATCGGTGGCTACACCTTC.

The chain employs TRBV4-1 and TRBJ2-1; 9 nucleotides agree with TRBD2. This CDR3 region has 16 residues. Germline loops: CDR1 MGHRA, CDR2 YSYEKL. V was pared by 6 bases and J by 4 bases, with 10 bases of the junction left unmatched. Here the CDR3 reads CASRDRLAGIYNEQFF. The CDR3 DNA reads TGCGCCAGCAGAGACCGCCTAGCGGGGATTTACAATGAGCAGTTCTTC.

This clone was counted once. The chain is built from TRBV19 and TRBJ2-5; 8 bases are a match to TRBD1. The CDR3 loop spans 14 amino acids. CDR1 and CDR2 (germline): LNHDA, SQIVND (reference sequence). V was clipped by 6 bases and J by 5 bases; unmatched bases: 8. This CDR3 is CASRPRGRAETQYF. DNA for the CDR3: TGTGCCAGTAGGCCCAGGGGGCGCGCGGAGACCCAGTACTTC.

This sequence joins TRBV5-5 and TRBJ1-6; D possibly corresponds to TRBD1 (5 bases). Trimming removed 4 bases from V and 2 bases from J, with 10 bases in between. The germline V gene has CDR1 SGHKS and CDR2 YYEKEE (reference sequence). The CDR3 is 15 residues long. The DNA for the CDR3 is TGTGCCAGCAGCCCGGGGGGAACCTATAATTCACCCCTCCACTTT. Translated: CASSPGGTYNSPLHF.

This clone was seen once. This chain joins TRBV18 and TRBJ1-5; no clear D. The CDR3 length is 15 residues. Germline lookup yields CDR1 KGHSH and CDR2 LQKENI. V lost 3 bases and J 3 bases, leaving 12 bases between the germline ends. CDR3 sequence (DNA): TGTGCCAGCTCACCCACTAGTGGCTCCAATCAGCCCCAGCATTTT. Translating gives CASSPTSGSNQPQHF. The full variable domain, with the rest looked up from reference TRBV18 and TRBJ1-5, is NAGVMQNPRHLVRRRGQEARLRCSPMKGHSHVYWYRQLPEEGLKFMVYLQKENIIDESGMPKERFSAEFPKEGPSILRIQQVVRGDSAAYFCASSPTSGSNQPQHFGDGTRLSIL.

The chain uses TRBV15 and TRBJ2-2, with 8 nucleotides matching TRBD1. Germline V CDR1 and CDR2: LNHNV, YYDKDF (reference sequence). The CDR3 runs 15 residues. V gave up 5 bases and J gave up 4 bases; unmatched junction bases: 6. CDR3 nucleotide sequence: TGTGCCACCAGCTGGACAGGGCTGAGCACCGGGGAGCTGTTTTTT. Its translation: CATSWTGLSTGELFF.

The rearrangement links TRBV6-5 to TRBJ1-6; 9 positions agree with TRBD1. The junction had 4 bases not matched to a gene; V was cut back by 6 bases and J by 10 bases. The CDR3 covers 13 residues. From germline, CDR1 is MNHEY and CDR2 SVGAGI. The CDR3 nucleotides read TGTGCCAGCAGCACCGACAGGGGGTCACCCCTCCACTTT. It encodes CASSTDRGSPLHF.

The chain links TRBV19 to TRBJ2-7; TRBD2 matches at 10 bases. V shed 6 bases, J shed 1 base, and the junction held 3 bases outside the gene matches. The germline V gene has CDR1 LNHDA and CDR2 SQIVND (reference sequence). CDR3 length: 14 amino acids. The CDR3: CASSSSGGSYEQYF. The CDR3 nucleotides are TGTGCCAGTAGCTCTAGCGGGGGTTCCTACGAGCAGTACTTC.

CDR3 amino acids: CATSSRLGVGEKLFF. The DNA of the CDR3 is TGTGCCACCAGCAGTAGGTTAGGGGTCGGCGAAAAACTGTTTTTT. The J gene is TRBJ1-4, the V gene TRBV15; D may be TRBD1 (5 bases). This CDR3 is built from 15 residues. The germline gives CDR1 LNHNV, CDR2 YYDKDF (reference sequence). Trimming took 3 bases from V and 8 from J, leaving 16 bases between them.

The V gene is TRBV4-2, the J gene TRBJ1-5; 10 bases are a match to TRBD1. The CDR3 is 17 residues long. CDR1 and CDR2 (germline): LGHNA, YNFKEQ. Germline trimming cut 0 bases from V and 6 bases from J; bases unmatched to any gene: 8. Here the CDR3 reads CASSQDRWGQGSQPQHF. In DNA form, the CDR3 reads TGTGCCAGCAGCCAAGATCGATGGGGACAGGGGTCTCAGCCCCAGCATTTT.

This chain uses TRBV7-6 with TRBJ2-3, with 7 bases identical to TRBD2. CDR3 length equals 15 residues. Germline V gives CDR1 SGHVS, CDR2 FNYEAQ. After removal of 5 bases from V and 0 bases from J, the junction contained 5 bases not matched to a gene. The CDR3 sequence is CASSPGGTSTDTQYF. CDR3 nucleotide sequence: TGTGCCAGCAGCCCGGGGGGAACTAGCACAGATACGCAGTATTTT.

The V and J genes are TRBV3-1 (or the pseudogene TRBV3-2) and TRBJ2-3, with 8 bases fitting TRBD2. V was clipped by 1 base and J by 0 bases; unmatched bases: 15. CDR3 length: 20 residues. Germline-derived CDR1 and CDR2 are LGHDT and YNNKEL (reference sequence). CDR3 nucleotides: TGTGCCAGCAGCCAAGGCGCAGCGGGGGACCTTCTTCTAAGCACAGATACGCAGTATTTT. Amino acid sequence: CASSQGAAGDLLLSTDTQYF.

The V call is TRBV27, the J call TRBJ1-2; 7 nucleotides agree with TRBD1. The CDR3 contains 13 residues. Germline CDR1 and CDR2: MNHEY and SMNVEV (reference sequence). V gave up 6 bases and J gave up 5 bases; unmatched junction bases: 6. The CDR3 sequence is CASSPGTVYGYTF. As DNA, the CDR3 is TGTGCCAGCAGCCCCGGGACAGTTTATGGCTACACCTTC.

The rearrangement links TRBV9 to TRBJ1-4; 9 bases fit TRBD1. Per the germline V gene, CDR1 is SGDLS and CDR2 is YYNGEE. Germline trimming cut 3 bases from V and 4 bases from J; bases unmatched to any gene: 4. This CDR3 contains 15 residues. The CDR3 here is CASSGGTGSNEKLFF. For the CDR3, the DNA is TGTGCCAGCAGCGGTGGGACAGGGAGTAATGAAAAACTGTTTTTT.

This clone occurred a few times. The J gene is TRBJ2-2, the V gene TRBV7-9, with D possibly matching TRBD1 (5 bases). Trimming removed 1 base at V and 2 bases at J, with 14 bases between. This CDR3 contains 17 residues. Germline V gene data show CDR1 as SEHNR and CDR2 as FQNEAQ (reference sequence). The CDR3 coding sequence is TGTGCCAGCAGCTTAGGATCCCAGGGTGGAAACACCGGGGAGCTGTTTTTT. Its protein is CASSLGSQGGNTGELFF.

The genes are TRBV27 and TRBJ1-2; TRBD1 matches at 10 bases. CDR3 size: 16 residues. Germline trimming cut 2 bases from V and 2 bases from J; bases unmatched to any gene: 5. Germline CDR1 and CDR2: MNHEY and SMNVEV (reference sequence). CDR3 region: CASSLIGQGGNYGYTF. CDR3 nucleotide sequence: TGTGCCAGCAGTTTAATCGGACAGGGGGGGAACTATGGCTACACCTTC.

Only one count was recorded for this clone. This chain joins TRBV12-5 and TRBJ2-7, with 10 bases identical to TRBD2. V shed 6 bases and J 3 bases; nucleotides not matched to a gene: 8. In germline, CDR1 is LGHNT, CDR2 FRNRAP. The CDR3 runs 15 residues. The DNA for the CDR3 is TGTGCTAGTGGCAAGAGCGGGGGGGGAATCTACGAGCAGTACTTC. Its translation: CASGKSGGGIYEQYF.

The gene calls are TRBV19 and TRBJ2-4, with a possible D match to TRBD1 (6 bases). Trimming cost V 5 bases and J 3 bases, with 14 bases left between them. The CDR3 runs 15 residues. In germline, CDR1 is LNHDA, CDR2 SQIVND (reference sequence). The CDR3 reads CASSPPRTVKNIQYF. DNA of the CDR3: TGTGCCAGTAGTCCCCCCCGGACAGTCAAAAACATTCAGTACTTC. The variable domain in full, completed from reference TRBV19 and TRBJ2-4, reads DGGITQSPKYLFRKEGQNVTLSCEQNLNHDAMYWYRQDPGQGLRLIYYSQIVNDFQKGDIAEGYSVSREKKESFPLTVTSAQKNPTAFYLCASSPPRTVKNIQYFGAGTRLSVL.

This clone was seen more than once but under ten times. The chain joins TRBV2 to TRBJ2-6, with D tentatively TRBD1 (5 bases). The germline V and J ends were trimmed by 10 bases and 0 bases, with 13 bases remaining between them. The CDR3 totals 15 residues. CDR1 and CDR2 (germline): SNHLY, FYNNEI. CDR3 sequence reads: CATSREPSGANVLTF. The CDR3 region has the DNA TGTGCCACCTCCAGGGAACCCTCTGGGGCCAACGTCCTGACTTTC.

The CDR3 DNA reads TGTGCCAGCAGTTGGGGGGACTACGAGCAGTACTTC. Protein product: CASSWGDYEQYF. The chain uses TRBV28 and TRBJ2-7; D may be TRBD2 (6 bases). Germline V CDR1 and CDR2: MDHEN, SYDVKM. This CDR3 has 12 amino acids. V dropped 4 bases and J dropped 3 bases, with 7 bases sitting between them. Combining the CDR3 with reference TRBV28 and TRBJ2-7 gives the whole variable domain DVKVTQSSRYLVKRTGEKVFLECVQDMDHENMFWYRQDPGLGLRLIYFSYDVKMKEKGDIPEGYSVSREKKERFSLILESASTNQTSMYLCASSWGDYEQYFGPGTRLTVT.